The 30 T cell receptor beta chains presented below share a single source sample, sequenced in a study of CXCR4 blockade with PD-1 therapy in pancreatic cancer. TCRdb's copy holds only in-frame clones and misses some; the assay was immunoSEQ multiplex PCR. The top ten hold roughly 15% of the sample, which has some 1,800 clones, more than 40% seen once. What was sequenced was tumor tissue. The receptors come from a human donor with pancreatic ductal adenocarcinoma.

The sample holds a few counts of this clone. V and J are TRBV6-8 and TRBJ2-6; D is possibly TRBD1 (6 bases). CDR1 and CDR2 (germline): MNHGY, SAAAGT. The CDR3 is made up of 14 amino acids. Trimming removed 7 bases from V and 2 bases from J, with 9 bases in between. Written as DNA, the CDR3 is TGTGCCAGCAAGAGACAGGCTGGGGCCAACGTCCTGACTTTC. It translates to CASKRQAGANVLTF.

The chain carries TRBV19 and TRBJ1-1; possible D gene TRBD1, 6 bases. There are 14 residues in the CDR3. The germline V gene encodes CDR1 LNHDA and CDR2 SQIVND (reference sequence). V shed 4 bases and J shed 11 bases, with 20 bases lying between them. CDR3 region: CASSNVGTPFLAFF. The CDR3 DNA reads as TGTGCCAGTAGTAACGTCGGGACACCTTTTCTGGCTTTCTTT.

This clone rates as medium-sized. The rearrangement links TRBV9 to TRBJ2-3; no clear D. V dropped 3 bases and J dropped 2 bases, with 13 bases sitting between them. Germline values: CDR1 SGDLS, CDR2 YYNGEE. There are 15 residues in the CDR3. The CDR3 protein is CASSARRNPTDTQYF. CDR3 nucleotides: TGTGCCAGCAGCGCGCGAAGAAACCCCACAGATACGCAGTATTTT.

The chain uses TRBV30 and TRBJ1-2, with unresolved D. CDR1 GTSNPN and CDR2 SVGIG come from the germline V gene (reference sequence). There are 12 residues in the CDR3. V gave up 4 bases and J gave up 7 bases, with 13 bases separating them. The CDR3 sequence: CAWTRGSGGYTF. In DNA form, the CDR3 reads TGTGCCTGGACTCGGGGAAGTGGTGGCTACACCTTC. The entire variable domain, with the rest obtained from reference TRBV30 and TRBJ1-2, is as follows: SQTIHQWPATLVQPVGSPLSLECTVEGTSNPNLYWYRQAAGRGLQLLFYSVGIGQISSEVPQNLSASRPQDRQFILSSKKLLLSDSGFYLCAWTRGSGGYTFGSGTRLTVV.

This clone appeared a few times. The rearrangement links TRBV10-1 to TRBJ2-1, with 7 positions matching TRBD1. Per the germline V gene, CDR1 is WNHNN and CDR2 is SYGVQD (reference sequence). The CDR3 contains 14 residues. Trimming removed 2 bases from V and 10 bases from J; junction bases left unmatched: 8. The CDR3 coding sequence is TGCGCCAGCAGTGAGCGTAGGGACAGTGACGAGCAGTTCTTC. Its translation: CASSERRDSDEQFF.

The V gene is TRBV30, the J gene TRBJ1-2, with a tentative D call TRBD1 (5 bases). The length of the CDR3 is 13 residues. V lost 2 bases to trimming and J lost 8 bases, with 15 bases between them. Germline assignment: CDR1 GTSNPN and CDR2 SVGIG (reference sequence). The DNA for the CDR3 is TGTGCCTGGAGTACGGGACGGCCGTGGGGCTACACCTTC. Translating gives CAWSTGRPWGYTF.

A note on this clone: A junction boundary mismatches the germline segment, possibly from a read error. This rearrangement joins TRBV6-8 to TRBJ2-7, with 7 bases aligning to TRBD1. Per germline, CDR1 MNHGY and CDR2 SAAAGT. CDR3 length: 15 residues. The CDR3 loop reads CAISGRPGTDYEQYF. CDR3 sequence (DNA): TGTGCCATCAGTGGGCGACCCGGGACAGACTACGAGCAGTACTTC.

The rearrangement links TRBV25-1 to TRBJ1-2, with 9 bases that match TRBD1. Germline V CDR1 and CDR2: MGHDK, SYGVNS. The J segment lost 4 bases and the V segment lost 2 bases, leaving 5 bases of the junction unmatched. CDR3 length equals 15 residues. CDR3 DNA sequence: TGTGCCAGCAGTGAAGGTGGGACAGGGATCTATGGCTACACCTTC. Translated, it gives CASSEGGTGIYGYTF.

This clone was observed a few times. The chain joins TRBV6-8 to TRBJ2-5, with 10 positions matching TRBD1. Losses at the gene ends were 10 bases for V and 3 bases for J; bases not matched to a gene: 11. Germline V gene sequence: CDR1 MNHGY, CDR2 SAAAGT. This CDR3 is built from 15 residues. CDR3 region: CAIARSGTGEETQYF. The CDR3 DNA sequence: TGTGCCATCGCAAGGTCCGGGACAGGGGAAGAGACCCAGTACTTC.

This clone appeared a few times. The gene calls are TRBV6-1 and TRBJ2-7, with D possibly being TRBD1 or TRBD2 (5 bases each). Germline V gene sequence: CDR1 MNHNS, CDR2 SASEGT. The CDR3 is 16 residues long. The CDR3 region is CASSEAYGTPAYEQYV. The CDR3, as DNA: TGTGCTAGTAGTGAAGCGTACGGGACGCCGGCCTACGAGCAGTACGTC.

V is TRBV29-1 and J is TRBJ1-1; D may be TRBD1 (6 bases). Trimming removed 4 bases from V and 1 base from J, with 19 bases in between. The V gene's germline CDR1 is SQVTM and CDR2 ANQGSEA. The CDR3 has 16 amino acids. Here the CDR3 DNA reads TGCAGCGTTGGGGGGCCTCTGGACACAAGGAACACTGAAGCTTTCTTT. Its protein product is CSVGGPLDTRNTEAFF.

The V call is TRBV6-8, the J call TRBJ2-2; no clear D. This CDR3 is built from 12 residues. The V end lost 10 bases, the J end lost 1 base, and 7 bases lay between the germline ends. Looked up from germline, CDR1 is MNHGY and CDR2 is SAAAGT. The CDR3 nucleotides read TGTGCCACGACCAAGAACACCGGGGAGCTGTTTTTT. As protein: CATTKNTGELFF.

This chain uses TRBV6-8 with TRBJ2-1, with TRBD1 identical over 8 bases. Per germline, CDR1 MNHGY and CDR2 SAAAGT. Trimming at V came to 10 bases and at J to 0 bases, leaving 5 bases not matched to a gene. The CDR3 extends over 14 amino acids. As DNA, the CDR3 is TGTGCCATCCGGCAGGGGGCCTCCTACAATGAGCAGTTCTTC. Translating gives CAIRQGASYNEQFF.

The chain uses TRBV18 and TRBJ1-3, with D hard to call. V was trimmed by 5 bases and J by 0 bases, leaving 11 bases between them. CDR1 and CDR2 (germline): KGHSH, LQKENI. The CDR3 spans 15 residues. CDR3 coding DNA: TGTGCCAGCTCAGTCGAGGATCTCTCTGGAAACACCATATATTTT. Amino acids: CASSVEDLSGNTIYF.

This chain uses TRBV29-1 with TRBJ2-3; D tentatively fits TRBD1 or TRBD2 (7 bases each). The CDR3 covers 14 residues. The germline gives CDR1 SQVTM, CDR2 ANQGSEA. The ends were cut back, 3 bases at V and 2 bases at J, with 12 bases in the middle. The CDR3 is CSVEQGGTTDTQYF. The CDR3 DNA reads TGCAGCGTTGAGCAGGGGGGGACCACAGATACGCAGTATTTT.

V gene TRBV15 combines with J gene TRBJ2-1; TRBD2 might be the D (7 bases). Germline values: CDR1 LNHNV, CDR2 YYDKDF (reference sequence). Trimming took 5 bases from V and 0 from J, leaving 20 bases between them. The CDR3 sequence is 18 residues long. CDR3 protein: CATSWDRGGLSSYNEQFF. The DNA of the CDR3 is TGTGCCACCAGCTGGGATAGGGGGGGGTTAAGCTCCTACAATGAGCAGTTCTTC. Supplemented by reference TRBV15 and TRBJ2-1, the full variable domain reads DAMVIQNPRYQVTQFGKPVTLSCSQTLNHNVMYWYQQKSSQAPKLLFHYYDKDFNNEADTPDNFQSRRPNTSFCFLDIRSPGLGDTAMYLCATSWDRGGLSSYNEQFFGPGTRLTVL.

CDR3 sequence reads: CASSQGLRETQYF. CDR3 nucleotides: TGTGCCAGCAGCCAGGGACTTCGAGAGACCCAGTACTTC. The chain carries TRBV9 and TRBJ2-5, with TRBD2 as a possible D gene (6 bases). Germline lookup yields CDR1 SGDLS and CDR2 YYNGEE. This CDR3 comprises 13 residues. Trimming shortened V by 4 bases and J by 4 bases, and 11 bases separated the two germline ends.

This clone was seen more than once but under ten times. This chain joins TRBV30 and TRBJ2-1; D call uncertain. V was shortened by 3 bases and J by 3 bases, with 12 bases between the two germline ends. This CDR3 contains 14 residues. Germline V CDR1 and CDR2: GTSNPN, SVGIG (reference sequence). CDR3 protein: CAWSLPPGYNEQFF. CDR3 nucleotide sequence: TGTGCCTGGAGCCTTCCCCCCGGCTACAATGAGCAGTTCTTC. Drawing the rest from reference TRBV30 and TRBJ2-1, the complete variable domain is SQTIHQWPATLVQPVGSPLSLECTVEGTSNPNLYWYRQAAGRGLQLLFYSVGIGQISSEVPQNLSASRPQDRQFILSSKKLLLSDSGFYLCAWSLPPGYNEQFFGPGTRLTVL.

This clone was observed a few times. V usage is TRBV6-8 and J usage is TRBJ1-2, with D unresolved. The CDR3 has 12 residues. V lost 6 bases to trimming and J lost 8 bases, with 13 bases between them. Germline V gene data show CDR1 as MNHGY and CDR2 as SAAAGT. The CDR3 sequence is CASRMRASGYTF. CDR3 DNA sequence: TGTGCCAGCAGGATGAGGGCGTCCGGCTACACCTTC.

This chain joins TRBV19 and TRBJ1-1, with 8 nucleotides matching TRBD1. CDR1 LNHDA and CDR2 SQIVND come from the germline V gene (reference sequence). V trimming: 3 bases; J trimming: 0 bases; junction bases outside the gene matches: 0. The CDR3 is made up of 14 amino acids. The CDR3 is CASSMGQVNTEAFF. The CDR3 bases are TGTGCCAGTAGTATGGGACAGGTGAACACTGAAGCTTTCTTT.

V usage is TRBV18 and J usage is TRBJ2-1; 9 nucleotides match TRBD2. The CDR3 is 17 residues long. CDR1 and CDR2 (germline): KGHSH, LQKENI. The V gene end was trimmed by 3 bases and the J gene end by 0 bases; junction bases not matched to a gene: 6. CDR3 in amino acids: CASSPAGGPPSYNEQFF. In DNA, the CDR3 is TGTGCCAGCTCACCGGCGGGGGGGCCGCCCTCCTACAATGAGCAGTTCTTC.

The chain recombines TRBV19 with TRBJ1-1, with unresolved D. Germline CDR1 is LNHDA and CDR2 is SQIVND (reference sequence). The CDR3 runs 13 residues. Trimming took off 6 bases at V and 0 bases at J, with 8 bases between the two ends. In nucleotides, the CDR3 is TGTGCCAGTAGGGGAAGATTGAACACTGAAGCTTTCTTT. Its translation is CASRGRLNTEAFF.

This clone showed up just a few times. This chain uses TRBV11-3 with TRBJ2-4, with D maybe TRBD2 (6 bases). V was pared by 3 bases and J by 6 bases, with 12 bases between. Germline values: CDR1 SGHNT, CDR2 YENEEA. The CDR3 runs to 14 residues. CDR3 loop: CASSLGGEGNIQYF. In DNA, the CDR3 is TGTGCCAGCAGCTTGGGGGGAGAGGGAAACATTCAGTACTTC.

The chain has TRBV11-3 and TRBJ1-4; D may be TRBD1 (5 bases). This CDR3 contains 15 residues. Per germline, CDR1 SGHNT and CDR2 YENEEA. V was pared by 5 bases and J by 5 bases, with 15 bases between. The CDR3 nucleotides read TGTGCCAGCAGCCCGCTTTGGGGGTCAAATGAAAAACTGTTTTTT. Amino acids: CASSPLWGSNEKLFF.

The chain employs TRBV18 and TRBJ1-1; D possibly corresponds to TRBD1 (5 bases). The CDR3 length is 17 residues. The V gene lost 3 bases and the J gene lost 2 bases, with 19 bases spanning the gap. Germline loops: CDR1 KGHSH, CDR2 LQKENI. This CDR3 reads CASSPFFGTQQNTEAFF. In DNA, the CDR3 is TGTGCCAGCTCACCTTTTTTCGGGACGCAACAAAACACTGAAGCTTTCTTT.

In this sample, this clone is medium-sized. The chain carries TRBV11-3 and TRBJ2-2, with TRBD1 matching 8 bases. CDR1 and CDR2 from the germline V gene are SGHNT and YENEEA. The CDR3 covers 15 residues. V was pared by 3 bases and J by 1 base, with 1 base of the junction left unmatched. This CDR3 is CASSLGTGNTGELFF. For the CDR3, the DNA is TGTGCCAGCAGCTTGGGGACAGGGAACACCGGGGAGCTGTTTTTT.

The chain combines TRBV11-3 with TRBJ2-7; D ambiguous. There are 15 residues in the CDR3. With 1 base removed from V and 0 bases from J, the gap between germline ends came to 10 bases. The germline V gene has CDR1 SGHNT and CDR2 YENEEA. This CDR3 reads CASSLVGLSSYEQYV. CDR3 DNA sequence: TGTGCCAGCAGCTTAGTGGGCCTGAGCTCCTACGAGCAGTACGTC.

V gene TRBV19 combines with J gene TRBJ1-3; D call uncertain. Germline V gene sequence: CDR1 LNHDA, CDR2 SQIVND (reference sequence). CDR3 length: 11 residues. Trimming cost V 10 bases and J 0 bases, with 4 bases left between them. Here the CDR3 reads CATFSGNTIYF. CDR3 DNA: TGTGCCACGTTCTCTGGAAACACCATATATTTT.

This CDR3 reads CASAGAFYEQFF. The CDR3 bases are TGTGCCAGCGCGGGGGCGTTTTATGAGCAGTTCTTC. V usage is TRBV19 and J usage is TRBJ2-1, with a possible D match to TRBD2 (7 bases). The CDR3 runs to 12 residues. Trimming removed 9 bases from V and 8 bases from J, with 14 bases in between. Germline CDR1 and CDR2: LNHDA and SQIVND (reference sequence).

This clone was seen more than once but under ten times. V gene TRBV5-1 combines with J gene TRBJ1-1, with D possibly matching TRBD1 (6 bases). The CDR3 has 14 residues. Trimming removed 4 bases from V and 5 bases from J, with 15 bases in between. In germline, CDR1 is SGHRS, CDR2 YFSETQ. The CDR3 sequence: CASSARGDRTEAFF. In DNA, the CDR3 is TGCGCCAGCAGCGCCAGGGGTGATCGTACTGAAGCTTTCTTT.